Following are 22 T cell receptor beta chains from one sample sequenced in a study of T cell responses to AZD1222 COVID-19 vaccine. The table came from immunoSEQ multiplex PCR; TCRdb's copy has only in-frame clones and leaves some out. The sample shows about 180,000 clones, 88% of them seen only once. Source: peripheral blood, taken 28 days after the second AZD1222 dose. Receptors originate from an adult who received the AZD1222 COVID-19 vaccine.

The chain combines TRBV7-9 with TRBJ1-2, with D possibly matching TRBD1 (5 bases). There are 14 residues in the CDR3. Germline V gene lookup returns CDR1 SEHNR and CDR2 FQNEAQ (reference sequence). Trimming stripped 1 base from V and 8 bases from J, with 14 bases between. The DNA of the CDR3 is TGTGCCAGCAGCTTAGAGAGGGGATTGAACGGCTACACCTTC. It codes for CASSLERGLNGYTF.

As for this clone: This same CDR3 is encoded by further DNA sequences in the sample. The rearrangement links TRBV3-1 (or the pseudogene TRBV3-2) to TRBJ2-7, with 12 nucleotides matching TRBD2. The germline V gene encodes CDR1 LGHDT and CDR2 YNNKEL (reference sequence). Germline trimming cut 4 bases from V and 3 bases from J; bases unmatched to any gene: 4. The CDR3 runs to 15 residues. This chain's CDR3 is CASSLGLAGSYEQYF. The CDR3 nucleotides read TGTGCCAGCAGCCTCGGACTAGCGGGAAGCTACGAGCAGTACTTC.

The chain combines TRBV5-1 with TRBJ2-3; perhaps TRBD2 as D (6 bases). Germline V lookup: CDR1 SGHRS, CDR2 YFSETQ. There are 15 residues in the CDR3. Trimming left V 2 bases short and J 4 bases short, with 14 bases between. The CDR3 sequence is CASSLPLAAPDTQYF. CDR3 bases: TGCGCCAGCAGCTTACCACTAGCCGCCCCAGATACGCAGTATTTT.

The CDR3 protein is CASSLSGALLQPQHF. The CDR3 nucleotides are TGCGCCAGCAGCTTGTCGGGGGCCCTGTTACAGCCCCAGCATTTT. V usage is TRBV5-1 and J usage is TRBJ1-5, with a weak D call TRBD1 (6 bases). CDR1 SGHRS and CDR2 YFSETQ come from the germline V gene. There are 15 residues in the CDR3. With 1 base removed from V and 7 bases from J, the gap between germline ends came to 15 bases.

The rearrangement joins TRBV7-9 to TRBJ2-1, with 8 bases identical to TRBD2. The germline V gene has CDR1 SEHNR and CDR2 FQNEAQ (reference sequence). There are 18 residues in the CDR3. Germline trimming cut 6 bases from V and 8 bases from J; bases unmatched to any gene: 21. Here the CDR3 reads CASRPLAMGRATSDEQFF. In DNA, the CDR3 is TGTGCCAGCAGGCCACTAGCTATGGGGAGGGCGACTAGCGATGAGCAGTTCTTC.

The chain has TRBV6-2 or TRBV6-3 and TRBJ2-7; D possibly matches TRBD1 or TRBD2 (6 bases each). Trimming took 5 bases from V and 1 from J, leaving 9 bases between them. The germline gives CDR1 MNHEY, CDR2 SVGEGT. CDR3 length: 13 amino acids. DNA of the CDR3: TGTGCCAGCAGTAAAGGGGGGTCCTACGAGCAGTACTTC. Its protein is CASSKGGSYEQYF.

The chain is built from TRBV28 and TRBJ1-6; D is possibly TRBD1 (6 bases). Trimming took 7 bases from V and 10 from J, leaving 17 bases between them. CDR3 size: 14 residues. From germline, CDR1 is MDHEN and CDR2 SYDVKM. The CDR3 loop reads CASTFRGVGSPLHF. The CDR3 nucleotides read TGTGCCAGCACCTTCAGGGGTGTTGGATCACCCCTCCACTTT.

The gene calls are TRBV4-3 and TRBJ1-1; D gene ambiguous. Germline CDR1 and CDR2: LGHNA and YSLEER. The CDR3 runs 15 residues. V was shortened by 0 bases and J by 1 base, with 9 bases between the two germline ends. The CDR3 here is CASSQEPLSNTEAFF. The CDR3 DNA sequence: TGCGCCAGCAGCCAAGAACCCCTATCGAACACTGAAGCTTTCTTT.

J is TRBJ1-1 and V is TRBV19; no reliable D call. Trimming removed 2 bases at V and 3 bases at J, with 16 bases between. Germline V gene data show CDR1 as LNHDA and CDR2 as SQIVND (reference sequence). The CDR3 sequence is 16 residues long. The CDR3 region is CASSIRTITPDTEAFF. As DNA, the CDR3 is TGTGCCAGTAGTATAAGAACTATTACCCCGGACACTGAAGCTTTCTTT.

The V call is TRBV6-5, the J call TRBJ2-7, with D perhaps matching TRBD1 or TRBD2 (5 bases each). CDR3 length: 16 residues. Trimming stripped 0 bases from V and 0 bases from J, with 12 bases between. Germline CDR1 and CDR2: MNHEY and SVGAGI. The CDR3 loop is CASSYSSAGSSYEQYF. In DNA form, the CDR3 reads TGTGCCAGCAGTTACTCGAGCGCAGGGAGCTCCTACGAGCAGTACTTC.

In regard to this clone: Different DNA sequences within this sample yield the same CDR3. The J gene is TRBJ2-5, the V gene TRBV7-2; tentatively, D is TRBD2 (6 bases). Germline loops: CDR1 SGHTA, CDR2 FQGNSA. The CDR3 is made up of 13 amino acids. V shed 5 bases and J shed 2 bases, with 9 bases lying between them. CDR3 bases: TGTGCCAGCAGCCGCGGGGCTCAAGAGACCCAGTACTTC. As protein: CASSRGAQETQYF.

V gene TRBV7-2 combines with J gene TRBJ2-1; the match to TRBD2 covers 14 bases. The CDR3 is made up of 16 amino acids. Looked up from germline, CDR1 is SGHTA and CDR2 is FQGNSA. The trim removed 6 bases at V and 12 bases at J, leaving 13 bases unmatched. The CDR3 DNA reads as TGTGCCAGCAGGGGACCCGGGACTAGCGGGAGTCAGGGGCAGTTCTTC. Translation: CASRGPGTSGSQGQFF.

The CDR3 DNA follows: TGTGCCAGCAGCTTGGTCCCTAGCGGGAGTAGGTACGAGCAGTACTTC. Residues: CASSLVPSGSRYEQYF. The chain uses TRBV5-8 and TRBJ2-7, with 10 bases identical to TRBD2. J was trimmed by 4 bases and V by 0 bases; bases with no gene match: 7. Germline V lookup: CDR1 SGHTS, CDR2 YDEGEE. This CDR3 spans 16 amino acids.

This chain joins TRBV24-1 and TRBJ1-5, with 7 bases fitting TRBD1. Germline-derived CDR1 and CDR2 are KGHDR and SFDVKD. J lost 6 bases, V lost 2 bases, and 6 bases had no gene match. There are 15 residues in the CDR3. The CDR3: CATSDSTGSGQPQHF. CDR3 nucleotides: TGTGCCACCAGTGATTCGACAGGGTCTGGTCAGCCCCAGCATTTT.

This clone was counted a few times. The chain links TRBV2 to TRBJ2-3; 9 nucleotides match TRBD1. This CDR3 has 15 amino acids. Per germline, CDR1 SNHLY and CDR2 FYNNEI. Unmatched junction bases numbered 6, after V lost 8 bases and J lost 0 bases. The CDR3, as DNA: TGTGCCAGCCTGAAACAGGGGGCGAGCACAGATACGCAGTATTTT. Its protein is CASLKQGASTDTQYF.

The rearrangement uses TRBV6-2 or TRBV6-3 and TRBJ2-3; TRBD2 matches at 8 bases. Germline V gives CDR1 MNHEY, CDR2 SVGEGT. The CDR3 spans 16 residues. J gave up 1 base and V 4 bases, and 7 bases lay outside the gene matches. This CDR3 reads CASSLVTSARTDTQYF. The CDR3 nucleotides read TGTGCCAGCAGTTTAGTGACTAGCGCTCGCACAGATACGCAGTATTTT.

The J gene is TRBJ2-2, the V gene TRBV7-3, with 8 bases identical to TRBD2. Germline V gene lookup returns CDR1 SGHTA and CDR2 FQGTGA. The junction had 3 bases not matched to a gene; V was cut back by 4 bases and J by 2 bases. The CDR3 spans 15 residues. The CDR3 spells CASSSSGPNTGELFF. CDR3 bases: TGTGCCAGCAGCTCTAGCGGGCCTAACACCGGGGAGCTGTTTTTT.

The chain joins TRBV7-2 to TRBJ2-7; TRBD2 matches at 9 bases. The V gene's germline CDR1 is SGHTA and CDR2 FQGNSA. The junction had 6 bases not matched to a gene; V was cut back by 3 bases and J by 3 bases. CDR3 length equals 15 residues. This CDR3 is CASSLSASGIYEQYF. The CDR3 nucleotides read TGTGCCAGCAGCTTGTCCGCTAGCGGGATCTACGAGCAGTACTTC. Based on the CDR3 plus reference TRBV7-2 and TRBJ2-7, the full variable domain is GAGVSQSPSNKVTEKGKDVELRCDPISGHTALYWYRQSLGQGLEFLIYFQGNSAPDKSGLPSDRFSAERTGGSVSTLTIQRTQQEDSAVYLCASSLSASGIYEQYFGPGTRLTVT.

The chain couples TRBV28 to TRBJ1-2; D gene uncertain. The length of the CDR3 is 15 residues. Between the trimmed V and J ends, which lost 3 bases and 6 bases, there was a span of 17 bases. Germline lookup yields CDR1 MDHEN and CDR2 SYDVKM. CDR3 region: CASSLTDPNWNGYTF. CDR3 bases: TGTGCCAGCAGTTTGACGGACCCAAATTGGAATGGCTACACCTTC.

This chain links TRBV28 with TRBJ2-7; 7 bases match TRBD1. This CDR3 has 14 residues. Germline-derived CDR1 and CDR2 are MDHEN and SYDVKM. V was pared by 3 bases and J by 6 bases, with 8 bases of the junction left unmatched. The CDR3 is CASSFDRVVLEQYF. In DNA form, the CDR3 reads TGTGCCAGCAGTTTTGACAGGGTAGTACTCGAGCAGTACTTC.

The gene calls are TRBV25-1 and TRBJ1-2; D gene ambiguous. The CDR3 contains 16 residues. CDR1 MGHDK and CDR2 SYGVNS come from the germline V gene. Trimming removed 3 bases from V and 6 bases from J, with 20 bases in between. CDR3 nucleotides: TGTGCCAGCAGTGATCCCCCGGCCACCCTGCGAGATGGCTACACCTTC. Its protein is CASSDPPATLRDGYTF.

CDR3 region: CASSDGTASGNTIYF. CDR3 nucleotides: TGTGCCAGCAGTGACGGGACAGCCTCTGGAAACACCATATATTTT. V usage is TRBV6-1 and J usage is TRBJ1-3; TRBD1 matches at 7 bases. Germline CDR1 reads MNHNS; CDR2 reads SASEGT. The CDR3 sequence is 15 residues long. The V gene end was trimmed by 3 bases and the J gene end by 0 bases; junction bases not matched to a gene: 2.